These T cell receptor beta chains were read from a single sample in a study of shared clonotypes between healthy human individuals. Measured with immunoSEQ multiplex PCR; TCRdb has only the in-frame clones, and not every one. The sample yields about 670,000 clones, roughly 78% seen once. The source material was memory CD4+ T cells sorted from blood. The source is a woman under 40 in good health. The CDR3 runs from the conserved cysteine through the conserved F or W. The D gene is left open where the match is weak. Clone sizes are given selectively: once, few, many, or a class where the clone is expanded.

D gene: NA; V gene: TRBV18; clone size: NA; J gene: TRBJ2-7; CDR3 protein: CASSPNRVNEQYF; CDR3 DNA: TGTGCCAGCTCACCAAACAGGGTCAACGAGCAGTACTTC
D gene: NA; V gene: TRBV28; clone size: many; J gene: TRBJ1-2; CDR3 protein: CASSAQEIYGYTF; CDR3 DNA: TGTGCCAGCAGTGCACAGGAGATTTATGGCTACACCTTC
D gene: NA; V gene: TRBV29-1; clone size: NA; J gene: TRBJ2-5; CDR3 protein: CSVVGSQETQYF; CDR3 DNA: TGCAGCGTTGTCGGGTCCCAAGAGACCCAGTACTTC
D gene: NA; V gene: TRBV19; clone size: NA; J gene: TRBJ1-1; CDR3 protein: CASSISRHESEAFF; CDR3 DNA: TGTGCCAGTAGTATTTCCCGACATGAAAGTGAAGCTTTCTTT
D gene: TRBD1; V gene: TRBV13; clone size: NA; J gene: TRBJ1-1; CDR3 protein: CASSLTGWSGTGANTEAFF; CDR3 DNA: TGTGCCAGCAGCTTAACAGGTTGGTCAGGGACAGGGGCGAACACTGAAGCTTTCTTT
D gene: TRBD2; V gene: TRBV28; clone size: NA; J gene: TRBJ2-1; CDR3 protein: CASSPRLAGPYNEQFF; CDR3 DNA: TGTGCCAGCAGTCCAAGGCTAGCGGGACCCTACAATGAGCAGTTCTTC
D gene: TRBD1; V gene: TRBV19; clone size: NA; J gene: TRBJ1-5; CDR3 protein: CASSSGQGGNQPQHF; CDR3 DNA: TGTGCCAGTAGTTCGGGACAGGGAGGGAATCAGCCCCAGCATTTT
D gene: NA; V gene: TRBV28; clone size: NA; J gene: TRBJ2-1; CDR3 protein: CASRESYNEQFF; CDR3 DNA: TGTGCCAGCCGGGAGTCCTACAATGAGCAGTTCTTC
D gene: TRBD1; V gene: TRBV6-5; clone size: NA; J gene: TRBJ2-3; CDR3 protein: CASTRTGIADTQYF; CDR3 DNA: TGTGCCAGCACCCGGACAGGGATCGCCGATACGCAGTATTTT
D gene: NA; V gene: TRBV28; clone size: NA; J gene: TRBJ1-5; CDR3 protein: CASSLGGRGQPQHF; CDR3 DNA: TGTGCCAGCAGTTTGGGGGGGAGGGGTCAGCCCCAGCATTTT
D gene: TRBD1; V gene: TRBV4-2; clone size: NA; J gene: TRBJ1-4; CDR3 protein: CASSQGQGSTNEKLFF; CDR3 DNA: TGTGCCAGCAGCCAGGGACAGGGGTCAACTAATGAAAAACTGTTTTTT
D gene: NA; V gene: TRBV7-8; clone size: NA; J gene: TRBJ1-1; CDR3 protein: CASSLFSMNTEAFF; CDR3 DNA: TGTGCCAGCAGCTTATTTAGCATGAACACTGAAGCTTTCTTT
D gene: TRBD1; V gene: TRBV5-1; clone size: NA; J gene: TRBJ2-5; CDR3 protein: CASSYGQGETQYF; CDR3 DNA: TGCGCCAGCAGCTATGGACAGGGAGAGACCCAGTACTTC
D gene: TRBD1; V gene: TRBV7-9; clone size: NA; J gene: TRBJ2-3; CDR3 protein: CASSRAGTGFLVPDTQYF; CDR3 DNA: TGTGCCAGCAGCCGGGCCGGGACAGGGTTCCTAGTACCAGATACGCAGTATTTT
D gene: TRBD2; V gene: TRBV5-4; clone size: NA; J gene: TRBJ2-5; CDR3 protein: CASRSGPGLAIQETQYF; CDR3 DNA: TGTGCCAGCAGATCCGGGCCGGGACTAGCGATTCAAGAGACCCAGTACTTC
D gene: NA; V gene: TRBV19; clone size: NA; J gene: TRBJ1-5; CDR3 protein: CASSRRTVFGQPQHF; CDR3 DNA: TGTGCCAGTAGTCGACGGACAGTTTTTGGTCAGCCCCAGCATTTT
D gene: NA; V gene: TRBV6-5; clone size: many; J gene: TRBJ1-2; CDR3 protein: CASSLRGNYGYTF; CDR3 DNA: TGTGCCAGCAGTTTGCGAGGGAACTATGGCTACACCTTC
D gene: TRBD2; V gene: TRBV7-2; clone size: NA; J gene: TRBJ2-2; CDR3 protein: CASSLELAGGPNGELFF; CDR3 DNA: TGTGCCAGCAGCTTAGAACTAGCGGGAGGGCCAAACGGGGAGCTGTTTTTT
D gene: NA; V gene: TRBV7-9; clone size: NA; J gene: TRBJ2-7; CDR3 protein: CASSLGPNPPYEQYF; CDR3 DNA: TGTGCCAGCAGCTTAGGGCCAAACCCACCTTACGAGCAGTACTTC
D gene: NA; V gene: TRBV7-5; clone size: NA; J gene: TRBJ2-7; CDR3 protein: CASSPQGDSYEQYF; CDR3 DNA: TGTGCCAGCAGCCCCCAGGGCGATTCCTACGAGCAGTACTTC
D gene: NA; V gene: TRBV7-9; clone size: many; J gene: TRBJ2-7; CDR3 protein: CASSLRRGDEQYF; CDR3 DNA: TGTGCCAGCAGCTTGAGGAGAGGGGACGAGCAGTACTTC
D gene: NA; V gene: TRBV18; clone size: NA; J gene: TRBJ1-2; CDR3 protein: CASSPPGGSYTF; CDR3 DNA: TGTGCCAGCTCACCACCGGGGGGAAGCTACACCTTC
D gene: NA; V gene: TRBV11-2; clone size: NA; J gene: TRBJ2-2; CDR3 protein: CASSLSGMNTGELFF; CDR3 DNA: TGTGCCAGCAGCTTATCAGGGATGAACACCGGGGAGCTGTTTTTT
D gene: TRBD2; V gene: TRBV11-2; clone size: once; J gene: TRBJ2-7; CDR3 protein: CASSSGLAGVKNEQYF; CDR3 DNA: TGTGCCAGCAGCTCGGGACTAGCGGGAGTAAAAAACGAGCAGTACTTC
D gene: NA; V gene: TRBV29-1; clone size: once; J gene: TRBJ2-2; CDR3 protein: CSVGTTGELFF; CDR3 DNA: TGCAGCGTTGGAACAACCGGGGAGCTGTTTTTT
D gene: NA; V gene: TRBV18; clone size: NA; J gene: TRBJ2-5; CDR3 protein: CASSPLESETQYF; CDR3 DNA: TGTGCCAGCTCACCACTAGAGTCCGAGACCCAGTACTTC
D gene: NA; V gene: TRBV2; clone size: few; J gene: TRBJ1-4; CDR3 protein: CASSAQLSTNEKLFF; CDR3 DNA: TGTGCCAGCAGTGCCCAACTCTCAACTAATGAAAAACTGTTTTTT
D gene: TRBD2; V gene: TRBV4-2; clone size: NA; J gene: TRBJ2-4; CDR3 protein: CASSQARGGNIQYF; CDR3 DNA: TGTGCCAGCAGCCAAGCTCGGGGGGGAAACATTCAGTACTTC
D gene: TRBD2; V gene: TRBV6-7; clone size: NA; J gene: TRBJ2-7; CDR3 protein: CASTDLAGVIDEQYF; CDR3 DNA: TGTGCCAGCACCGACCTAGCGGGAGTAATCGACGAGCAGTACTTC
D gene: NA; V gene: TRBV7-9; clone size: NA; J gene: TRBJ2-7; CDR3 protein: CASSFEGEQYF; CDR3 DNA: TGTGCCAGCAGCTTTGAAGGAGAGCAGTACTTC
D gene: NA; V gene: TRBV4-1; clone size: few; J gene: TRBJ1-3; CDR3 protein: CASSQWDSGNTIYF; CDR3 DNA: TGCGCCAGCAGCCAATGGGACTCTGGAAACACCATATATTTT
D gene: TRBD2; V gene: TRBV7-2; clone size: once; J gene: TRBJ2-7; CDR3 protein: CASSPQRDTISEQYF; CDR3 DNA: TGTGCCAGCAGCCCGCAGCGGGATACAATCAGCGAGCAGTACTTC
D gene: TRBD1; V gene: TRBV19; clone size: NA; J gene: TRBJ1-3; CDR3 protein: CASKEQGTGNTIYF; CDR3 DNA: TGTGCCAGTAAAGAACAGGGGACAGGAAACACCATATATTTT
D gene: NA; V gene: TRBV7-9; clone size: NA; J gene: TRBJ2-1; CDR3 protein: CASSQSGSSYNEQFF; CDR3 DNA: TGTGCCAGCAGCCAATCGGGAAGCTCCTACAATGAGCAGTTCTTC
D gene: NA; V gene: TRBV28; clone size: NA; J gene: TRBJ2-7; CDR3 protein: CASRAVLVDEQYF; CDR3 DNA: TGTGCCAGCAGAGCAGTCCTTGTGGACGAGCAGTACTTC
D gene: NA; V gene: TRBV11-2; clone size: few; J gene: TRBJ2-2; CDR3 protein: CASSLVGELFF; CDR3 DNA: TGTGCCAGCAGCTTAGTCGGGGAGCTGTTTTTT
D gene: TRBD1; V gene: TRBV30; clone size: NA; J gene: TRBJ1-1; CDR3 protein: CAWSVGTGSRTEAFF; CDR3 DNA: TGTGCCTGGAGTGTGGGGACAGGGAGTCGGACTGAAGCTTTCTTT
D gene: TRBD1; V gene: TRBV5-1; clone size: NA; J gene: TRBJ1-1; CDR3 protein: CASSPGQPYTEAFF; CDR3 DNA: TGCGCCAGCAGCCCGGGACAGCCTTACACTGAAGCTTTCTTT
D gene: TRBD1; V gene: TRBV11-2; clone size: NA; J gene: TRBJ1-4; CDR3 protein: CASSLDLSGGTGQLFF; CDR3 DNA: TGTGCCAGCAGCTTAGATCTATCTGGTGGGACAGGGCAACTGTTTTTT
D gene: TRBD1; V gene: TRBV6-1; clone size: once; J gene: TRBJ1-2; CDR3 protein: CASSEGTGKGYTF; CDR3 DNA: TGTGCCAGCAGTGAAGGGACAGGGAAGGGCTACACCTTC
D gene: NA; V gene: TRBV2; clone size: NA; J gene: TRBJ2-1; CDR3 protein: CASAMTSEGQDEQFF; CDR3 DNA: TGTGCCAGCGCAATGACGTCGGAGGGCCAGGATGAGCAGTTCTTC
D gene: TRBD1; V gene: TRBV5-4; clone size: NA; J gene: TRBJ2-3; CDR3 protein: CASSLDRGRVTDTQYF; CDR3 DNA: TGTGCCAGCAGCCTAGACAGGGGGCGCGTAACAGATACGCAGTATTTT
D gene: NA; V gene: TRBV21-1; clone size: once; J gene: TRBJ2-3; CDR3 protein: CASSKGGQHLSLGEGTDTQYF; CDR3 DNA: TGTGCCAGCAGCAAAGGGGGACAGCACCTATCCCTCGGAGAGGGGACAGATACGCAGTATTTT
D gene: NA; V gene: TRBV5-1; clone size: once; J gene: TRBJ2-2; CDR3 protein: CASSFSRDDGELFF; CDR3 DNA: TGCGCCAGCAGCTTTTCCAGGGATGACGGGGAGCTGTTTTTT
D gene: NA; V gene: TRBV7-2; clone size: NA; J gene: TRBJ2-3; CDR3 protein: CASSPDYTSTDTQYF; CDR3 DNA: TGTGCCAGCAGTCCCGACTACACTAGCACAGATACGCAGTATTTT
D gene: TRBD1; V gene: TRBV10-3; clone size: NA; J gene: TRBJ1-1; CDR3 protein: CAIKDQGQGNRMNTEAFF; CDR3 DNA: TGTGCCATCAAAGATCAGGGACAGGGTAATAGGATGAACACTGAAGCTTTCTTT